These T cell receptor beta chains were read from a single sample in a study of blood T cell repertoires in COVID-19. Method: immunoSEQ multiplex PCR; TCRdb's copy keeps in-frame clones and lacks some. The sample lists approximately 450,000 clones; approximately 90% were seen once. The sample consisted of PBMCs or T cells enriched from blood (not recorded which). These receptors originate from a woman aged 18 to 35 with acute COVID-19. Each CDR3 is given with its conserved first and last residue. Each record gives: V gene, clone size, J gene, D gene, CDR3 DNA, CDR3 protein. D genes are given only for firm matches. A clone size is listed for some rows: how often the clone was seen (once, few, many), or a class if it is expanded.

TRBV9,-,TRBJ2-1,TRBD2,TGTGCCAGCAGCGTACCAGGGACTAGCGGGGATCCCATAAGCTCCTACAATGAGCAGTTCTTC,CASSVPGTSGDPISSYNEQFF
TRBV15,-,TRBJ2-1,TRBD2,TGTGCCACCAGCAGGGAAGATATAGCGGGAGGGCCCCCTGAGCAGTTCTTC,CATSREDIAGGPPEQFF
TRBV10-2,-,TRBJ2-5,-,TGCGCCAGCAGTGAGTCCGCCAGGGGCCGTCTTGAGACCCAGTACTTC,CASSESARGRLETQYF
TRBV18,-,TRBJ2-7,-,TGTGCCAGCTCACCTTATAGGCAGGTCGAGACCTACGAGCAGTACTTC,CASSPYRQVETYEQYF
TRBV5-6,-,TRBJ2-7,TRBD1,TGTGCCAGCAGCCCGGGACAGGGGGGCTACGAGCAGTACTTC,CASSPGQGGYEQYF
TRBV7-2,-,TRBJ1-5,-,TGTGCCAGCAGCTTACGCCAGGGCGATCAGCCCCAGCATTTT,CASSLRQGDQPQHF
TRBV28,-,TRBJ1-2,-,TGTGCCAGCAGTTTAATTAGCGGGGCAGGAGAATATGGCTACACCTTC,CASSLISGAGEYGYTF
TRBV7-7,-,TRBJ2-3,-,TGTGCTAGCAGCTACAGTAGTGGGAGCACAGATACGCAGTATTTT,CASSYSSGSTDTQYF
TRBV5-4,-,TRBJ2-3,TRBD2,TGTGCCAGCAGCTTGGGGGGACTAGCGGGAGGGCCCGCAGATACGCAGTATTTT,CASSLGGLAGGPADTQYF
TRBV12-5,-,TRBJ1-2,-,TGTGCTAGTGGTTTGGACAGGAACTATGGCTACACCTTC,CASGLDRNYGYTF
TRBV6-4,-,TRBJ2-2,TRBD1,TGTGCCAGCAGTGCCACAGGGGAGATAGGGGAGCTGTTTTTT,CASSATGEIGELFF
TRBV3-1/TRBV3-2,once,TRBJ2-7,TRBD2,TGTGCCAGCAGCCACCTAGCGGGGGTCGAGCAGTACTTC,CASSHLAGVEQYF
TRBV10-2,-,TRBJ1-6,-,TGCGCCAGCAGTGACCAACAGGGAAATAATTCACCCCTCCACTTT,CASSDQQGNNSPLHF
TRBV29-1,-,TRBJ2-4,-,TGCAGCGTTGAGGAGGAACTAGCCAAAAACATTCAGTACTTC,CSVEEELAKNIQYF
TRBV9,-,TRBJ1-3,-,TGTGCCAGCAGCGTAGGTTGGGCGAGCTCTGGAAACACCATATATTTT,CASSVGWASSGNTIYF
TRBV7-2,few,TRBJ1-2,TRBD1,TGTGCCAGCAGCTTAGAGACAGGGGGCTACACCTTC,CASSLETGGYTF
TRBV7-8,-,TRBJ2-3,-,TGTGCCAGCAGCTCCAGACAGCTCACAGATACGCAGTATTTT,CASSSRQLTDTQYF
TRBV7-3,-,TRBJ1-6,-,TGTGCCAGCAGCTTGACAGGCAGTAATTCACCCCTCCACTTT,CASSLTGSNSPLHF
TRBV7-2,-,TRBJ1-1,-,TGTGCCAGCAGCTTAGGAGGGCGCGAATACACTGAAGCTTTCTTT,CASSLGGREYTEAFF
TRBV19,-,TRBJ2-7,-,TGTGCAGCGGGTTTCTCCTACGAGCAGTACTTC,CAAGFSYEQYF
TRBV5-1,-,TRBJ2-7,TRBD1,TGCGCCAGCAGGGGACAGGGGTTTTACGAGCAGTACTTC,CASRGQGFYEQYF
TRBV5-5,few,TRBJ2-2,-,TGTGCCAGCAGCTTGGGGCCTGCGAACACCGGGGAGCTGTTTTTT,CASSLGPANTGELFF
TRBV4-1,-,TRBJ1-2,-,TGCGCCAGCAGCCAAGACTCCGCTAGGGGGATCCGCTACACCTTC,CASSQDSARGIRYTF
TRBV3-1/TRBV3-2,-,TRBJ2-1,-,TGTGCCAGCAGCCAAACAGACAGAGGCAATGAGCAGTTCTTC,CASSQTDRGNEQFF
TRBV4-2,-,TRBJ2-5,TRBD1,TGTGCCAGCAGCCAAGCCCGGGGACAGGGGAGAGAAGAGACCCAGTACTTC,CASSQARGQGREETQYF
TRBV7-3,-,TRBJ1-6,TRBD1,TGTGCCAGCAGCCCCCAGGGGGCAAAGAATTCACCCCTCCACTTT,CASSPQGAKNSPLHF
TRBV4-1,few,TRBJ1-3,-,TGCGCCAGCACGGGGGGGCGCGGAAACACCATATATTTT,CASTGGRGNTIYF
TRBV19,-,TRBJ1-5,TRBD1,TGTGCCAGCAGACAGGGAAATTATCAGCCCCAGCATTTT,CASRQGNYQPQHF
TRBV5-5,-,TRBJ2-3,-,TGTGCCAGCAGCCATCACAGGGATATTACAGATACGCAGTATTTT,CASSHHRDITDTQYF
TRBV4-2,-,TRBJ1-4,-,TGTGCCAGCATCGTGCAGGCTATCGAAAAACTGTTTTTT,CASIVQAIEKLFF
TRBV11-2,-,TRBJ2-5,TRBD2,TGTGCCAGCAGCTTAAACTCGGGGGGAGAGACCCAGTACTTC,CASSLNSGGETQYF
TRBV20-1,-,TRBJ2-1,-,TGCAGTGCTAGATCGTTCAATGAGCAGTTCTTC,CSARSFNEQFF
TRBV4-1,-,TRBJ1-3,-,TGCGCCAGCAGCCGGCAGTATGGAAACACCATATATTTT,CASSRQYGNTIYF
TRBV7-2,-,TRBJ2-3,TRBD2,TGTGCCAGCAGCCTTGGACTAGCGGGAGTGAATACGCAGTATTTT,CASSLGLAGVNTQYF
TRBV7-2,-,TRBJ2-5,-,TGTGCCAGCAGCTTGTACACAGGCCAAGAGACCCAGTACTTC,CASSLYTGQETQYF
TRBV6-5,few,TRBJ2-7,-,TGTGCCAGCAGTTGGTCGCCAGACTACGAGCAGTACTTC,CASSWSPDYEQYF
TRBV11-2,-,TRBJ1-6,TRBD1,TGTGCCAGCAGCGGACAGGGGAGTTCACCCCTCCACTTT,CASSGQGSSPLHF
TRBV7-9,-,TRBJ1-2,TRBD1,TGTGCCAGCAGCTGGAACCGGGACAGGGAGGGGAACTATGGCTACACCTTC,CASSWNRDREGNYGYTF
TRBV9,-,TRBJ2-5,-,TGTGCCAGCAGCGTACCCGGGATACAAGAGACCCAGTACTTC,CASSVPGIQETQYF
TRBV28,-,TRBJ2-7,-,TGTGCCAGCAGTTTAGGGGGTACATTGGGGGCTGACTTCTCCTACGAGCAGTACTTC,CASSLGGTLGADFSYEQYF
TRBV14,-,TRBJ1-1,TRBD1,TGTGCCAGCAGCCAACCAGGACAGGGAAGGACTGAAGCTTTCTTT,CASSQPGQGRTEAFF
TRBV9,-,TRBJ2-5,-,TGTGCCAGCAGCGTTCGAGCGGGCCCCCAAGAGACCCAGTACTTC,CASSVRAGPQETQYF
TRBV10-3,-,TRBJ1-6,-,TGTGCCACCTCAGGCGACCAAGGTTCACCCCTCCACTTT,CATSGDQGSPLHF
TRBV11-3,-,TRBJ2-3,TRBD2,TGTGCCAGCAGCTTAAGCGGCGGGAGCGGGACAGATACGCAGTATTTT,CASSLSGGSGTDTQYF
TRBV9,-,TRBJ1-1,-,TGTGCCAGCAGCGTAGGTGGGGGGGTCGGTGGCACTGAAGCTTTCTTT,CASSVGGGVGGTEAFF
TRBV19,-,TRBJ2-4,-,TGTGCCAGTAGTCGTGGGCGGGTGAACATTCAGTACTTC,CASSRGRVNIQYF
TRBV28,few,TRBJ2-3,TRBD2,TGTGCCAGCAGAACGGGAGGGGGGGTCACAGATACGCAGTATTTT,CASRTGGGVTDTQYF
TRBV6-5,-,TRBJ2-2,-,TGTGCCAGCAGTTATGCCGGGGACTACACCGGGGAGCTGTTTTTT,CASSYAGDYTGELFF
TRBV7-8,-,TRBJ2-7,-,TGTGCCAGCAGCCCCAAACGACTAGTTCTCTTCTACGAGCAGTACTTC,CASSPKRLVLFYEQYF
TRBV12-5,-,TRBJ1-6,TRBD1,TGTGCTAGTGGTTTGGGAACCGGGACAGGATATAATTCACCCCTCCACTTT,CASGLGTGTGYNSPLHF
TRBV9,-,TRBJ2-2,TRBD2,TGTGCCAGCAGCGAGGGGACTAGCTCCGGGGAGCTGTTTTTT,CASSEGTSSGELFF
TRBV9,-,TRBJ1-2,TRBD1,TGTGCCAGCAGCCCACAGGGGGCTGACTATGGCTACACCTTC,CASSPQGADYGYTF
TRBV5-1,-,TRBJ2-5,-,TGCGCCAGCAGCTTGATGGGGCTGGGAGAGACCCAGTACTTC,CASSLMGLGETQYF
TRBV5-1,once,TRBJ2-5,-,TGCGCCAGCAGCCCGGGGAGCGGCCAAGAGACCCAGTACTTC,CASSPGSGQETQYF
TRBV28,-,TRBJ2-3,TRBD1,TGTGCCAGCAGTTTCGGGACAGGGATAGATACGCAGTATTTT,CASSFGTGIDTQYF
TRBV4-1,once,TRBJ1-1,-,TGCGCCAGCAGCCGCTGGCCGGGAGACCCGAACACTGAAGCTTTCTTT,CASSRWPGDPNTEAFF
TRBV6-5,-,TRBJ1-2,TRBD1,TGTGCCAGCAGTTACTCCGAGGGACAGGGGGCGCCTGGCTACACCTTC,CASSYSEGQGAPGYTF
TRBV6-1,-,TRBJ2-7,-,TGTGCCAGCAGTGAAGGGGGCAGGGATAGTACTTTGAAGTACTTC,CASSEGGRDSTLKYF
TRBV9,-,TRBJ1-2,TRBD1,TGTGCCAGCAGCGACCTTGGACAGGGTACGGGCTATGGCTACACCTTC,CASSDLGQGTGYGYTF
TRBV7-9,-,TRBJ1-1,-,TGTGCCAGCAGCTTATCCGACAGGACTGAAGCTTTCTTT,CASSLSDRTEAFF